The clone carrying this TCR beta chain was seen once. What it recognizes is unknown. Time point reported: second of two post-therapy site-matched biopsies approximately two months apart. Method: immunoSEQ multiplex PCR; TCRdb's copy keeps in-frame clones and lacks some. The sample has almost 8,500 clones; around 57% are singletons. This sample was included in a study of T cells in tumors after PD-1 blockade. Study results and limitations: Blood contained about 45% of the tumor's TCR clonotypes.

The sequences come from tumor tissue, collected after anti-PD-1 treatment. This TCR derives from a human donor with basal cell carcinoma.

Written as DNA, the CDR3 is TGCAGCGTTGAAACGCCAGCGGCTTTCTTT. It yields the protein CSVETPAAFF. This rearrangement joins TRBV29-1 to TRBJ1-1; no definite D call. The CDR3 sequence is 10 residues long. The V gene lost 2 bases and the J gene lost 11 bases, with 9 bases spanning the gap. Germline CDR1 reads SQVTM; CDR2 reads ANQGSEA.